This TCR beta chain originates from a study of CD8+ T cells in alopecia areata. CDR3 length: 18 residues. V was clipped by 0 bases and J by 4 bases; unmatched bases: 10. The germline V gene has CDR1 SGDLS and CDR2 YYNGEE. It was cDNA, reverse transcribed from extracted RNA, that served as the sequencing template. Profiled with immunoSEQ multiplex PCR; TCRdb holds only in-frame clones, not every one. The sample shows 95,000 to 120,000 clones, less than 60% of them seen only once. Treatment noted: oral pan-JAK inhibitor, 5-10 mg twice daily. The sequenced sample was CD4+ T cells sorted from blood, obtained at week 24, from a patient treated with tofacitinib. The chain has TRBV9 and TRBJ2-2, with 9 bases aligning to TRBD2. The source is a human donor with alopecia areata. The CDR3 nucleotides read TGTGCCAGCAGCGTAGCTAGCGGGACCCTCGGGGGCACCGGGGAGCTGTTTTTT. It specifies CASSVASGTLGGTGELFF.